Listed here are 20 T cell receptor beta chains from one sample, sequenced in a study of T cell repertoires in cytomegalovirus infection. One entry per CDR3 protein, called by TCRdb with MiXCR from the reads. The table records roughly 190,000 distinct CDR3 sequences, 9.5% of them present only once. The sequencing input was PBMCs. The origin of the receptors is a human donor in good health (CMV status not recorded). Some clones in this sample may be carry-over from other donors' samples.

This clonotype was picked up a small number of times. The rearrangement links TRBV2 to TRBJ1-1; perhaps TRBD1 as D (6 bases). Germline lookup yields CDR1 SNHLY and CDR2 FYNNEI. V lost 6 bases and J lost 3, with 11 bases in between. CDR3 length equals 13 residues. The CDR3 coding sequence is TGTGCCAGCAGCCGGGACACCGACACTGAAGCTTTCTTT. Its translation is CASSRDTDTEAFF.

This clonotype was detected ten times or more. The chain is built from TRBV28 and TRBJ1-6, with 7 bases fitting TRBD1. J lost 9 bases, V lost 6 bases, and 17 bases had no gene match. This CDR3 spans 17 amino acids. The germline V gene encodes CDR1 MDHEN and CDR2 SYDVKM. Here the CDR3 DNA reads TGTGCCAGCAGCCTCGAGGAGGGGGCGAGACTGGGTTCACCCCTCCACTTT. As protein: CASSLEEGARLGSPLHF.

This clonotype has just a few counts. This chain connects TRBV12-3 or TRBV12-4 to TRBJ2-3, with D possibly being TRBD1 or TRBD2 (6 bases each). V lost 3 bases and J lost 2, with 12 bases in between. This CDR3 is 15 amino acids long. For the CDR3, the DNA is TGTGCCAGCAGTTTGGGGGGCGGCCCCACAGATACGCAGTATTTT. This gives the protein CASSLGGGPTDTQYF.

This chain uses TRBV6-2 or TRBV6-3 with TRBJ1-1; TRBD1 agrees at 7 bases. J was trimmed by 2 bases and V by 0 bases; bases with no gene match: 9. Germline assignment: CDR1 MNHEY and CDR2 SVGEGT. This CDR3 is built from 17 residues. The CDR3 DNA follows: TGTGCCAGCAGTTACTCGACGGAGGGGGCCTACAACACTGAAGCTTTCTTT. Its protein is CASSYSTEGAYNTEAFF.

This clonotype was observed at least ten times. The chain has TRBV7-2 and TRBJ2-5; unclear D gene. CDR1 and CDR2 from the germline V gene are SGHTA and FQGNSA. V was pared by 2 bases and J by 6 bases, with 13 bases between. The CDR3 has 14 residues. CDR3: CASSLTPREKTQYF. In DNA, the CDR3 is TGTGCCAGCAGCTTAACGCCTAGAGAAAAGACCCAGTACTTC.

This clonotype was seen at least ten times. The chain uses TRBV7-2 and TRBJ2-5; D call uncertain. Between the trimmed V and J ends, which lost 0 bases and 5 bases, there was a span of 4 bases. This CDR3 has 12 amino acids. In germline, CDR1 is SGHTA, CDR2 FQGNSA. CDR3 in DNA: TGTGCCAGCAGCTTAGCGGAGGAGACCCAGTACTTC. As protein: CASSLAEETQYF.

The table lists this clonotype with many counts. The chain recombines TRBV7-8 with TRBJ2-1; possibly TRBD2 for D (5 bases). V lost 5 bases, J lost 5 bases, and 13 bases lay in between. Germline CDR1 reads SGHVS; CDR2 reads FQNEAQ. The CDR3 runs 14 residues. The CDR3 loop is CASSPEDLNNEQFF. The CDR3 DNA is TGTGCCAGCAGCCCCGAGGACTTAAACAATGAGCAGTTCTTC. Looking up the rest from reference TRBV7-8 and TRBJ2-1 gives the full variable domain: GAGVSQSPRYKVAKRGQDVALRCDPISGHVSLFWYQQALGQGPEFLTYFQNEAQLDKSGLPSDRFFAERPEGSVSTLKIQRTQQEDSAVYLCASSPEDLNNEQFFGPGTRLTVL.

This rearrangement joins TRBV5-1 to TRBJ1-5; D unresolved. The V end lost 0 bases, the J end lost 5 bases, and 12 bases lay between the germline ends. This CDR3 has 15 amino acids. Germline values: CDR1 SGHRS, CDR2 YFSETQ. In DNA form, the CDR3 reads TGCGCCAGCAGCTTGGACGGGCTGGGTGATCAGCCCCAGCATTTT. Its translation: CASSLDGLGDQPQHF.

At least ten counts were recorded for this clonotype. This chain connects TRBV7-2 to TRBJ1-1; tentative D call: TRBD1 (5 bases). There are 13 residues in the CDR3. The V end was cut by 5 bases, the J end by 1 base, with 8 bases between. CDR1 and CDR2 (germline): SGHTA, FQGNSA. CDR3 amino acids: CASSIDRNTEAFF. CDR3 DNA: TGTGCCAGCAGCATCGACAGGAACACTGAAGCTTTCTTT.

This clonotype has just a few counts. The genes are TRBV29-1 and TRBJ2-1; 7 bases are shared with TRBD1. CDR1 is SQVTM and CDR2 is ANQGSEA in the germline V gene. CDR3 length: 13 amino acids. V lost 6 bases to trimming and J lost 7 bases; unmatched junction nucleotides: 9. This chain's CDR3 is CSVARTGWNEQFF. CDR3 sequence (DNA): TGCAGCGTAGCTAGGACAGGTTGGAATGAGCAGTTCTTC.

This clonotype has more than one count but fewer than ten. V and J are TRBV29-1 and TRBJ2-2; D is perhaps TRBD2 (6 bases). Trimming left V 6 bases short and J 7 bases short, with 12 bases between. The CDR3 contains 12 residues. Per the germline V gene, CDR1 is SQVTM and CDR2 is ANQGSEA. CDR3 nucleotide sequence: TGCAGCGTCACTAGCAATAGCGGGGAGCTGTTTTTT. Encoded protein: CSVTSNSGELFF.

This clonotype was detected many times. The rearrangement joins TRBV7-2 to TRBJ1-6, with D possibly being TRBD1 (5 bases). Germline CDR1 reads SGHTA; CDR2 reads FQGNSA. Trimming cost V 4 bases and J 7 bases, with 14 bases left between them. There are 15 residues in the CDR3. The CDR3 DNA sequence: TGTGCCAGCAGCTCCGGGACCCCTGGGAATTCACCCCTCCACTTT. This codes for CASSSGTPGNSPLHF.

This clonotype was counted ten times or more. The CDR3 DNA follows: TGTGCCAGCAGTTTCGTAGGACTGAACACTGAAGCTTTCTTT. Residues: CASSFVGLNTEAFF. V usage is TRBV6-5 and J usage is TRBJ1-1; D is unclear. This CDR3 contains 14 residues. V was cut by 4 bases and J by 0 bases, with 9 bases left in between. In germline, CDR1 is MNHEY, CDR2 SVGAGI.

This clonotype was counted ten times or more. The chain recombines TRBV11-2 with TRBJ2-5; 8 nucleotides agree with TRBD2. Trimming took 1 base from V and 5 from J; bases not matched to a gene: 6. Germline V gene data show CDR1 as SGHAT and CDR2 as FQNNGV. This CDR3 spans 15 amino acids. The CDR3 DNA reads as TGTGCCAGCAGCTTAGTGGGGACTAGTCTCGAGACCCAGTACTTC. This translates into CASSLVGTSLETQYF. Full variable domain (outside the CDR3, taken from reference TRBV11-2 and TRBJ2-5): EAGVAQSPRYKIIEKRQSVAFWCNPISGHATLYWYQQILGQGPKLLIQFQNNGVVDDSQLPKDRFSAERLKGVDSTLKIQPAKLEDSAVYLCASSLVGTSLETQYFGPGTRLLVL.

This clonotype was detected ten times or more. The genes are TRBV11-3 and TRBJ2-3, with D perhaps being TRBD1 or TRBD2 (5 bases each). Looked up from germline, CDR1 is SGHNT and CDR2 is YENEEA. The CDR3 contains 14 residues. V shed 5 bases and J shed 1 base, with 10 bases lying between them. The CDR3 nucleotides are TGTGCCAGCAGCCGAAGAGGGGGCACAGATACGCAGTATTTT. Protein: CASSRRGGTDTQYF.

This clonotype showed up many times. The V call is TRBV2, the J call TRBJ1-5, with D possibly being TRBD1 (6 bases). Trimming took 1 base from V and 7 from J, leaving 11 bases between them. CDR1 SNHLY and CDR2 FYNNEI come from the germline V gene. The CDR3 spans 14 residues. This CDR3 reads CASSEDEGVQPQHF. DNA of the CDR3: TGTGCCAGCAGTGAAGATGAGGGGGTACAGCCCCAGCATTTT.

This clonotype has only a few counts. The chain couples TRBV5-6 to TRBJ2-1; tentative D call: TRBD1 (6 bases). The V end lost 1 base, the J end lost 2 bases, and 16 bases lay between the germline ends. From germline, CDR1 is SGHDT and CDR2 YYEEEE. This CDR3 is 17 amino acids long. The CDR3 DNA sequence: TGTGCCAGCAGCTTGCCCCAGGGGCTGAGGACCTACAATGAGCAGTTCTTC. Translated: CASSLPQGLRTYNEQFF. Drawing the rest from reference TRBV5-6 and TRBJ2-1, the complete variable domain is DAGVTQSPTHLIKTRGQQVTLRCSPKSGHDTVSWYQQALGQGPQFIFQYYEEEERQRGNFPDRFSGHQFPNYSSELNVNALLLGDSALYLCASSLPQGLRTYNEQFFGPGTRLTVL.

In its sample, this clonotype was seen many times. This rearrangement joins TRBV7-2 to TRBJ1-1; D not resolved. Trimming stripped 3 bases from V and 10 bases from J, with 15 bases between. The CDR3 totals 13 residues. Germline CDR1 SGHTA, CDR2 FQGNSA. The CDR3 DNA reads TGTGCCAGCAGCTTTTCAAGAACCCCCGGAGCTTTCTTT. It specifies CASSFSRTPGAFF. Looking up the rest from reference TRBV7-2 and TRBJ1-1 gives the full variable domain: GAGVSQSPSNKVTEKGKDVELRCDPISGHTALYWYRQSLGQGLEFLIYFQGNSAPDKSGLPSDRFSAERTGGSVSTLTIQRTQQEDSAVYLCASSFSRTPGAFFGQGTRLTVV.

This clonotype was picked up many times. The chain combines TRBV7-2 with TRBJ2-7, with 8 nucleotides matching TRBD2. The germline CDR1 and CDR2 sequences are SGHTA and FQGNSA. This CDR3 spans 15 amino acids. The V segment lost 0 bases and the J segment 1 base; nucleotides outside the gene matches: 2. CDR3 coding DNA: TGTGCCAGCAGCTTAGCACCGGGGGGGTCCTACGAGCAGTACTTC. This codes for CASSLAPGGSYEQYF.

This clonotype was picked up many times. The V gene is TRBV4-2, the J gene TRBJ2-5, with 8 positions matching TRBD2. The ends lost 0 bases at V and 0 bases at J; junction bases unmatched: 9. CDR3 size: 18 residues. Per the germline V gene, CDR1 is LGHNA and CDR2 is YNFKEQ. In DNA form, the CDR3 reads TGTGCCAGCAGCCAAGATAGGGTTCGGGAGGGGTACCAAGAGACCCAGTACTTC. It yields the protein CASSQDRVREGYQETQYF.